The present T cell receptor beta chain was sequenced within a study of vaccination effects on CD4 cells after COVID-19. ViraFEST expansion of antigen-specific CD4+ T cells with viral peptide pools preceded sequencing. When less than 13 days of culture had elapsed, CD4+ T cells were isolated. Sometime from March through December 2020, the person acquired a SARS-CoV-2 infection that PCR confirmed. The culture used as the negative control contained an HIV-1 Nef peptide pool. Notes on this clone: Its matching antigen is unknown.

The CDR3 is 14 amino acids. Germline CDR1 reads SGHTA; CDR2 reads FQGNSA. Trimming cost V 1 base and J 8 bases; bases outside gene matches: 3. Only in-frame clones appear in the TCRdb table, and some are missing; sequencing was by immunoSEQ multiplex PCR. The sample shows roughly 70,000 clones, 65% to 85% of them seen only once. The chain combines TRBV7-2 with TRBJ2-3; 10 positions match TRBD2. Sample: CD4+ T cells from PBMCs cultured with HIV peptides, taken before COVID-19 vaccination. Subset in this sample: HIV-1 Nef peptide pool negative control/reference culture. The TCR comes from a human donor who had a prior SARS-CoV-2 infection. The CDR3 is CASSLGTSGLTQYF. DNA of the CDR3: TGTGCCAGCAGCTTAGGGACTAGCGGCCTTACGCAGTATTTT.